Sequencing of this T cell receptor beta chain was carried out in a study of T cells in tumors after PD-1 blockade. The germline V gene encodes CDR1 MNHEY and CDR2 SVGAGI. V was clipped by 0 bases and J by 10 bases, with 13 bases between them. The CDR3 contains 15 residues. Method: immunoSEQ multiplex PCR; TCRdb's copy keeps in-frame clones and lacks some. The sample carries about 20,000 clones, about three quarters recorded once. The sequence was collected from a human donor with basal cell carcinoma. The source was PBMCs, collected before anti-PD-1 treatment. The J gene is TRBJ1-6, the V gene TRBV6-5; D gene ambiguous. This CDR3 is CASSYSTGVRSPLHF. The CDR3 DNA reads TGTGCCAGCAGTTACTCGACGGGTGTTCGCTCACCCCTCCACTTT.